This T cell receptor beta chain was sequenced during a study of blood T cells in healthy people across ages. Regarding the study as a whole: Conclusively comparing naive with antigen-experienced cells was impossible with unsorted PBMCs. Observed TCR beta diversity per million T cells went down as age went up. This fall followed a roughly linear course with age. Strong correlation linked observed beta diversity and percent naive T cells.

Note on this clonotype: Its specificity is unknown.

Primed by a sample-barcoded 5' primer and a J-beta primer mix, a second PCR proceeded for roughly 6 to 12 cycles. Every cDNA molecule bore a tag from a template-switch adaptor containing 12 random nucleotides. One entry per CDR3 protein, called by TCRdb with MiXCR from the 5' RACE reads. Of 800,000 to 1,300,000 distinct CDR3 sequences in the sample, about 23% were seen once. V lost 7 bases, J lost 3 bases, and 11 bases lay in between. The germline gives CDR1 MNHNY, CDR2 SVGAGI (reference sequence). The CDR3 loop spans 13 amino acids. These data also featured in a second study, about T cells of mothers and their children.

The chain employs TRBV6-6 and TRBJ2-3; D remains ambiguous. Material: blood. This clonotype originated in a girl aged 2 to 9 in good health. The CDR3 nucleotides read TGTGCCAGCAAACGGTACGGGACAGATACGCAGTATTTT. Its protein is CASKRYGTDTQYF.